This T cell receptor (beta chain) was identified in a study of CD8 T cells in ankylosing spondylitis. The study, taken as a whole, reports: A subset of motif variants has previously been described in the synovial fluid and blood of reactive arthritis. The authors found the disease-linked clones to be CD8+ and relatively rare in peripheral blood. Within ankylosing spondylitis blood, a TCR beta motif made up of several highly homologous variants appeared to be characteristic.

One entry per CDR3 protein, called by TCRdb with MiXCR from the 5' RACE reads. The table includes around 480,000 distinct CDR3 sequences, approximately 17% detected once. With 7 bases removed from V and 6 bases from J, the gap between germline ends came to 7 bases. From germline, CDR1 is MDHEN and CDR2 SYDVKM. The CDR3 consists of 11 residues. This clonotype was found a few times. Its antigen remains unknown. This chain connects TRBV28 to TRBJ1-5; D possibly corresponds to TRBD1 (5 bases). Sequencing used blood, either unsorted or a sorted T cell fraction (not recorded which). This clonotype was obtained from a male donor with ankylosing spondylitis. CDR3 in DNA: TGTGCCAGCAAAAGGGGTCAGCCCCAGCATTTT. It is translated as CASKRGQPQHF.